A single sample gave rise to the 3 T cell receptor beta chains below, sequenced in a study of cytomegalovirus exposure and HLA in healthy donors listed by TCRdb under 2017. The library was obtained by the immunoSEQ multiplex PCR assay. For the multiplex PCR, a mixture combining 60 forward primers for TCR Vbeta segments and 13 reverse primers for TCR Jbeta segments was used. This immuneACCESS table, as held by TCRdb, lists in-frame sequences with V and J called but not all clones. Of the missing ones, under half trace to an unresolved V gene in checked studies; the others have no known cause. The sample table shows under 150,000 clones, and around four fifths are seen once. The top ten clonotypes cover roughly 1.1% of the sample. Sequences were obtained from PBMCs. The receptors shown here come from a boy aged 5-17 years in good health and CMV-seronegative.

The CDR3 loop reads CASSPFLLRERTDTQYF. In nucleotides, the CDR3 is TGTGCCAGCAGTCCGTTCCTCTTGCGGGAGCGAACAGATACGCAGTATTTT. This chain connects TRBV2 to TRBJ2-3; TRBD2 matches 7 bases. Germline CDR1 is SNHLY and CDR2 is FYNNEI. The CDR3 has 17 residues. V was clipped by 5 bases and J by 3 bases; unmatched bases: 14.

The chain employs TRBV5-4 and TRBJ1-2; weak D call: TRBD1 (6 bases). Germline V lookup: CDR1 SGHNT, CDR2 YYREEE (reference sequence). Trimming removed 4 bases from V and 0 bases from J, with 13 bases in between. This CDR3 is 15 amino acids long. As DNA, the CDR3 is TGTGCCAGCAGCCTGAGGACAGACCCTAACTATGGCTACACCTTC. Its protein product is CASSLRTDPNYGYTF.

The chain is built from TRBV5-4 and TRBJ1-2; D remains unclear. The CDR3 has 16 amino acids. Trimming removed 4 bases at V and 0 bases at J, with 16 bases between. Looked up from germline, CDR1 is SGHNT and CDR2 is YYREEE (reference sequence). CDR3 nucleotide sequence: TGTGCCAGCAGCCTGGAAGAGGGATTAGCTAACTATGGCTACACCTTC. Protein: CASSLEEGLANYGYTF.